This T cell receptor (beta chain) comes out of a study of shared clonotypes between healthy human individuals (dated by TCRdb to the early 2020s). In terms of the full investigation: The cohort included three men and a couple of women between 18 and 49 years of age. The study deeply sequenced blood TCR repertoires of five healthy adults to estimate repertoire size and the extent of clonotype sharing between individuals. To increase sequencing depth and limit assay-specific biases, different laboratories used diverse techniques to prepare libraries and sequence TCR repertoires. For each donor, CD4 naive and CD4 memory were each run on three plates, CD8 naive on two plates, and CD8 memory on one plate. Per donor, leukapheresis produced somewhere between about 0.94 and 8.9 billion PBMCs.

What the research found in general, with its limitations: Compared with non-shared clonotypes, clonotypes shared by all four sorted-subset donors had higher generation probabilities. Even with the large sequencing depth, rarefaction of the sorted-subset datasets indicated that sequencing was incomplete. The small number of donors limited the genetic and exposure-history diversity represented. Pairwise subsampling indicated that sequencing depth was expected to affect the degree of clonotype sharing among donors. Naive subsets generally had larger estimated clonotype richness than memory subsets. When a handful of donors were compared, the shared fraction of clonotypes was around 4.6% for naive CD4, about 4% for naive CD8, 2% to 2.5% for memory CD4, and roughly 0.43% for memory CD8. Only blood was sampled, and tissue TCR repertoires likely differ from those in blood.

V is pared back by 7 bases and J by 0 bases, with 13 bases lying between the germline termini. The CDR3, from cysteine to phenylalanine, totals 15 residues. Just CDR3 DNA is preserved here, 45 bases in frame from base 1. The CDR1 and CDR2 encoded by the germline V gene (reference sequence) are LNHDA and SQIVND. CD8 naive samples were CD45RO-negative cells positively selected for CCR7, giving a CD45RA+CCR7+ population that excluded TemRA cells. The donors were healthy, HIV-negative adults who had no recently reported acute infections or vaccinations. Every donor was a Caucasian adult living in Nashville, Tennessee, USA. After blood collection by leukapheresis, PBMCs were isolated using Ficoll-Histopaque density gradient centrifugation and then cryopreserved in the vapor phase of liquid nitrogen. Analytical flow cytometry was used to check the purity and quantity of every magnetically sorted T cell population. Each sorted fraction had its genomic DNA isolated and then quantified by UV absorbance on a Nanodrop 2000c.

TCR CDR3 regions were amplified from genomic DNA by multiplex PCR using the deep immunoSEQ assay. Extracted genomic DNA from each cell subset was spread evenly across all wells of several immunoSEQ 96-well plates, with each plate serving as a replicate. Each replicate PCR for sorted subsets received around 200 ng genomic DNA, equal to about 30,000 T cell genomes. Purified libraries were quantified with a Qubit 3.0 fluorometer, sized on a Bioanalyzer 2100, and re-quantified with the KAPA Library Quantification kit. Every immunoSEQ 96-well plate was sequenced on a separate single-read 150-cycle Illumina NextSeq 550 flow cell. The study's processing was this. Because the immunoSEQ output included only junctional sequences and no quality scores, the filtering could not be the same as the filtering used for full-length reads. To assign V/J genes and CDR3, sequences were annotated using PyIR, a Python wrapper for IgBLAST v1.9, with IMGT germline references. Reads with weak V/J assignments (E-value above 1e-6), missing CDR3, stop codons, out-of-frame junctions, or ambiguous translated residues were removed. V3J clonotypes were defined as sequences sharing the same inferred V gene, J gene, and CDR3 amino acid sequence. To compute the percentage overlap between repertoires, the number of shared unique clonotypes was divided by the size of the smaller repertoire. Repertoire richness was assessed with RTK rarefaction, the Chao1 estimator, and Recon v2.1 estimates of unobserved clonotypes. OLGA was used to compute generation probabilities for all TCRbeta clonotypes that the gDNA method yielded from a handful of donors. TCRdb stores this immuneACCESS table with in-frame sequences only. Part of the clones is absent; in the studies checked, under half of the shortfall reflects unresolved V genes, and no reason is known for the rest. V and J calls and clone size come straight from that table; D and trimming were deduced from the DNA. For this sample the table gives approximately 1.9 million clones, of which over 85% were detected only once. Approximately 1.6% of the sample rests with the top ten.

On this clone: Its antigen is currently not known. Nothing much larger sits one base from this clone, and base qualities are not available.

The specimen sequenced was naive CD8+ T cells from PBMCs. Sample cell subset or site, as interpreted from the label and publication: CD45RA+CCR7+. The source is a man aged 18 to 30 in good health. Some clones in this sample may be carry-over from other donors' samples. The V and J genes are TRBV19 and TRBJ2-1, with the D gene too uncertain to name. The sequenced DNA is TGTGCCAGTACGATGGCGGTCAGCTCCTACAATGAGCAGTTCTTC. This yields the protein CASTMAVSSYNEQFF. This CDR3, with the reference TRBV19 and TRBJ2-1 proteins standing in past its ends, gives the full variable domain DGGITQSPKYLFRKEGQNVTLSCEQNLNHDAMYWYRQDPGQGLRLIYYSQIVNDFQKGDIAEGYSVSREKKESFPLTVTSAQKNPTAFYLCASTMAVSSYNEQFFGPGTRLTVL.